These 32 T cell receptor beta chains were sequenced from one sample in a study of Ad26.COV2.S vaccination and SARS-CoV-2 variants (dated by TCRdb to the early 2020s). The treatment or condition label on this specimen signifies: some 19 received Ad26.COV2.S at low or high dose, single or two shots; about 5 received placebo; per-sample allocation not given. For vaccine and placebo recipients, the sequenced repertoires came from samples collected on day 63 after the first injection. Libraries came from the immunoSEQ multiplex PCR assay. TCRdb took over this immuneACCESS table, retaining in-frame rearrangements with V and J assigned. Such tables are incomplete; in checked studies, under half of the missing clones stem from an unresolved V gene, and the remainder is unexplained. Recorded for this sample are 440,000 or so clones; 90% of them occurred a single time. Around 4.2% of the sample is taken by the ten largest.

The starting material was peripheral blood, obtained in a trial of Ad26.COV2.S vaccine versus placebo. These receptors were obtained from a person between 18 and 65 years old who received the Ad26.COV2.S COVID-19 vaccine or a placebo.

This clone was counted a few times. The CDR3 nucleotides read TGTGCCAGCATCCCGAGACTAGCTCAAACCTACGAGCAGTACTTC. Translating it yields CASIPRLAQTYEQYF. This rearrangement joins TRBV9 to TRBJ2-7; the match to TRBD2 covers 7 bases. The germline gives CDR1 SGDLS, CDR2 YYNGEE. This CDR3 region has 15 residues. V lost 6 bases and J lost 2; bases outside the gene matches: 11.

As for this clone: One end of the junction fails to match germline, which may point to a read error. The V call is TRBV5-4, the J call TRBJ1-4; D call uncertain. Germline-derived CDR1 and CDR2 are SGHNT and YYREEE (reference sequence). The CDR3 consists of 16 residues. CDR3: CASSLGGRPTNEKLFF. DNA of the CDR3: TGTGCCAGCAGCTTGGGGGGAAGACCAACGAATGAAAAACTGTTTTTT.

The V gene is TRBV6-1, the J gene TRBJ2-6, with no clear D. The V gene's germline CDR1 is MNHNS and CDR2 SASEGT. With 2 bases removed from V and 4 bases from J, the gap between germline ends came to 12 bases. The CDR3 contains 16 residues. The CDR3 is CASSEIEVAGANVLTF. Written as DNA, the CDR3 is TGTGCCAGCAGTGAAATAGAGGTTGCCGGGGCCAACGTCCTGACTTTC.

Only one count was recorded for this clone. V is TRBV6-2 or TRBV6-3 and J is TRBJ1-4; D is unclear. V lost 2 bases, J lost 6 bases, and 7 bases lay in between. This CDR3 is built from 13 residues. Germline V gene data show CDR1 as MNHEY and CDR2 as SVGEGT. CDR3 residues: CASSYQRDEKLFF. CDR3 in DNA: TGTGCCAGCAGTTACCAGAGGGATGAAAAACTGTTTTTT.

The V call is TRBV2, the J call TRBJ2-7; the match to TRBD1 covers 11 bases. J gave up 5 bases and V 5 bases, and 2 bases lay outside the gene matches. Looked up from germline, CDR1 is SNHLY and CDR2 is FYNNEI. The CDR3 covers 13 residues. CDR3 DNA sequence: TGTGCCAGCAGTCAGGACAGGGGGCACGAGCAGTACTTC. Protein: CASSQDRGHEQYF.

V gene TRBV5-4 combines with J gene TRBJ2-1; D tentatively fits TRBD1 or TRBD2 (5 bases each). The CDR3 extends over 16 amino acids. Deletions cut 6 bases from V and 4 bases from J, with 20 bases between. Germline V CDR1 and CDR2: SGHNT, YYREEE (reference sequence). The DNA for the CDR3 is TGTGCCAGCACCCCGAGAGGGGTGAGCATATACAATGAGCAGTTCTTC. Its translation is CASTPRGVSIYNEQFF.

About this clone: This sample includes further DNA sequences coding for the same CDR3. The chain uses TRBV9 and TRBJ2-3, with 10 bases matching TRBD2. CDR1 is SGDLS and CDR2 is YYNGEE in the germline V gene. The CDR3 spans 15 residues. V shed 4 bases and J 3 bases; nucleotides not matched to a gene: 5. The CDR3 nucleotides read TGTGCCAGCAGCTCGGGACTAGCGTCTACAGATACGCAGTATTTT. Protein sequence: CASSSGLASTDTQYF.

This sequence joins TRBV29-1 and TRBJ2-7, with no clear D. The CDR3 covers 13 residues. Trimming cost V 1 base and J 2 bases, with 9 bases left between them. CDR1 is SQVTM, CDR2 ANQGSEA, per germline. In nucleotides, the CDR3 is TGCAGCGTTGAAGTCGCGAGCGCCTACGAGCAGTACTTC. It specifies CSVEVASAYEQYF.

J is TRBJ2-1 and V is TRBV12-3 or TRBV12-4; no reliable D call. The V and J ends lost 2 bases and 3 bases respectively, with 5 bases between them. This CDR3 has 13 amino acids. Here the CDR3 DNA reads TGTGCCAGCAGTTTACTAGTCTACAATGAGCAGTTCTTC. It specifies CASSLLVYNEQFF.

The rearrangement joins TRBV5-4 to TRBJ2-7; no definite D call. Germline V CDR1 and CDR2: SGHNT, YYREEE (reference sequence). The CDR3 has 13 amino acids. Trimming stripped 0 bases from V and 5 bases from J, with 9 bases between. CDR3 sequence reads: CASSLAGEDEQYF. CDR3 nucleotides: TGTGCCAGCAGCTTGGCAGGTGAAGACGAGCAGTACTTC.

The chain combines TRBV5-1 with TRBJ2-7; maybe TRBD1 (5 bases). Germline V gives CDR1 SGHRS, CDR2 YFSETQ. CDR3 length: 14 amino acids. Trimming pared 1 base from V and 0 bases from J, leaving 8 bases between. CDR3 bases: TGCGCCAGCAGCTTGAACAGGTTCTCCTACGAGCAGTACTTC. Its translation is CASSLNRFSYEQYF.

The CDR3 loop is CSAKKSRYNEQFF. The CDR3 DNA is TGCAGCGCGAAAAAGTCCCGTTACAATGAGCAGTTCTTC. This rearrangement joins TRBV29-1 to TRBJ2-1; D gene uncertain. Germline V gene data show CDR1 as SQVTM and CDR2 as ANQGSEA. V gave up 7 bases and J gave up 4 bases, with 14 bases separating them. CDR3 length: 13 residues.

The chain recombines TRBV7-3 with TRBJ1-1; D is undetermined. The ends were cut back, 1 base at V and 8 bases at J, with 14 bases in the middle. Germline CDR1 reads SGHTA; CDR2 reads FQGTGA. CDR3 length equals 14 residues. CDR3 DNA sequence: TGTGCCAGCAGCTTAATAGGGAGCTGGGCCGAAGCTTTCTTT. Residues: CASSLIGSWAEAFF.

This sequence joins TRBV28 and TRBJ2-3; 10 bases are shared with TRBD1. The CDR3 spans 17 residues. Germline V gene lookup returns CDR1 MDHEN and CDR2 SYDVKM. V trimming: 6 bases; J trimming: 0 bases; junction bases outside the gene matches: 9. The CDR3 is CASRSGTGVPSTDTQYF. The CDR3 DNA is TGTGCCAGCAGGTCCGGGACAGGGGTGCCTAGCACAGATACGCAGTATTTT.

The J gene is TRBJ2-7, the V gene TRBV9; D is perhaps TRBD1 (6 bases). The germline gives CDR1 SGDLS, CDR2 YYNGEE. V was cut by 0 bases and J by 4 bases, with 11 bases left in between. CDR3 length equals 14 residues. The CDR3 sequence is CASSVGDTGYEQYF. The CDR3 coding sequence is TGTGCCAGCAGCGTAGGGGACACAGGTTACGAGCAGTACTTC.

The chain has TRBV28 and TRBJ1-2; D is possibly TRBD1 (5 bases). Germline CDR1 and CDR2: MDHEN and SYDVKM. The CDR3 loop spans 13 amino acids. V lost 7 bases and J lost 4, with 13 bases in between. CDR3 DNA: TGTGCCAGCATCACTCCCGACAGCTATGGCTACACCTTC. Amino acid sequence: CASITPDSYGYTF.

On this clone: This sample also contains other DNA sequences that code for the same CDR3. The chain is built from TRBV2 and TRBJ1-1; the D gene is possibly TRBD1 (5 bases). Germline CDR1 SNHLY, CDR2 FYNNEI. Trimming left V 5 bases short and J 0 bases short, with 10 bases between. The CDR3 totals 14 residues. CDR3 sequence reads: CASSPGQLNTEAFF. The CDR3 DNA sequence: TGTGCCAGCAGTCCGGGGCAGCTGAACACTGAAGCTTTCTTT.

Points on this clone: Other DNA sequences in the same sample also yield this CDR3. The V call is TRBV24-1, the J call TRBJ2-3; TRBD1 matches at 9 bases. After removal of 4 bases from V and 4 bases from J, the junction contained 5 bases not matched to a gene. Germline values: CDR1 KGHDR, CDR2 SFDVKD. The CDR3 has 15 amino acids. Here the CDR3 reads CATSDPGQGADTQYF. In nucleotides, the CDR3 is TGTGCCACCAGTGACCCGGGACAGGGTGCAGATACGCAGTATTTT.

This rearrangement joins TRBV12-3 or TRBV12-4 to TRBJ1-2; 10 nucleotides match TRBD1. With 6 bases clipped from V and 8 bases from J, the junction kept 6 bases outside the gene matches. The CDR3 has 13 amino acids. CDR3 amino acids: CASSRQGARGYTF. As DNA, the CDR3 is TGTGCCAGCAGCCGACAGGGGGCGCGCGGCTACACCTTC.

The V gene is TRBV7-2, the J gene TRBJ1-5; 7 nucleotides line up with TRBD1. The CDR3 spans 16 residues. CDR1 and CDR2 (germline): SGHTA, FQGNSA. V dropped 1 base and J dropped 5; count of bases not matched to a gene: 8. CDR3 DNA sequence: TGTGCCAGCAGCTTAGGAGCCAGGGGGGGGGATCAGCCCCAGCATTTT. This gives the protein CASSLGARGGDQPQHF.

Details on this clone: Other nucleotide sequences from this sample produce the same CDR3. The chain recombines TRBV27 with TRBJ2-5; TRBD2 is a possible D gene (6 bases). Germline V gene sequence: CDR1 MNHEY, CDR2 SMNVEV (reference sequence). The CDR3 length is 14 residues. The V end was cut by 5 bases, the J end by 5 bases, with 15 bases between. CDR3 sequence (DNA): TGTGCCAGCAGTCCCAGGACTGGGGGGGAGACCCAGTACTTC. It specifies CASSPRTGGETQYF.

This chain connects TRBV7-3 to TRBJ2-3; D is uncertain. Trimming stripped 5 bases from V and 4 bases from J, with 10 bases between. This CDR3 spans 13 amino acids. In germline, CDR1 is SGHTA, CDR2 FQGTGA. The CDR3 DNA follows: TGTGCCAGCAGCGTGGACGGTTCAGATACGCAGTATTTT. Its translation is CASSVDGSDTQYF. The full variable domain, its missing parts supplied by reference TRBV7-3 and TRBJ2-3, is GAGVSQTPSNKVTEKGKYVELRCDPISGHTALYWYRQSLGQGPEFLIYFQGTGAADDSGLPNDRFFAVRPEGSVSTLKIQRTERGDSAVYLCASSVDGSDTQYFGPGTRLTVL.

The rearrangement uses TRBV7-3 and TRBJ2-2, with TRBD2 identical over 7 bases. The CDR3 totals 18 residues. The germline gives CDR1 SGHTA, CDR2 FQGTGA. The ends lost 5 bases at V and 4 bases at J; junction bases unmatched: 16. CDR3 DNA: TGTGCCAGCAGCCGAGGAGTAGCGGGTCCGCCCGGCACCGGGGAGCTGTTTTTT. As protein: CASSRGVAGPPGTGELFF.

The genes are TRBV5-1 and TRBJ1-2; D possibly corresponds to TRBD1 (6 bases). The germline gives CDR1 SGHRS, CDR2 YFSETQ. V was pared by 0 bases and J by 5 bases, with 14 bases between. The CDR3 has 15 residues. CDR3 in amino acids: CASSLDSGGDYGYTF. CDR3 bases: TGCGCCAGCAGCTTGGATAGTGGGGGCGATTATGGCTACACCTTC.

The rearrangement uses TRBV19 and TRBJ2-2; weak D call: TRBD2 (6 bases). This CDR3 contains 15 residues. Germline values: CDR1 LNHDA, CDR2 SQIVND (reference sequence). Trimming shortened V by 5 bases and J by 2 bases, and 12 bases separated the two germline ends. Here the CDR3 reads CASSGVAANTGELFF. DNA for the CDR3: TGTGCCAGTAGTGGGGTAGCGGCAAACACCGGGGAGCTGTTTTTT.

The chain couples TRBV5-1 to TRBJ2-1; maybe TRBD1 (5 bases). The CDR3 loop spans 15 amino acids. Germline-derived CDR1 and CDR2 are SGHRS and YFSETQ. Deletions cut 4 bases from V and 1 base from J, with 12 bases between. The CDR3 here is CASSLRVGSYNEQFF. The CDR3 DNA follows: TGCGCCAGCAGCCTCAGGGTGGGGTCCTACAATGAGCAGTTCTTC.

This sequence joins TRBV4-1 and TRBJ2-2; TRBD2 agrees at 10 bases. Germline trimming cut 0 bases from V and 5 bases from J; bases unmatched to any gene: 6. The CDR3 totals 17 residues. Germline V gene data show CDR1 as MGHRA and CDR2 as YSYEKL. The CDR3 protein is CASSQDATSGSTGELFF. As DNA, the CDR3 is TGCGCCAGCAGCCAAGACGCGACTAGCGGGTCGACCGGGGAGCTGTTTTTT.

V usage is TRBV5-1 and J usage is TRBJ2-3; D not certain. There are 12 residues in the CDR3. Germline assignment: CDR1 SGHRS and CDR2 YFSETQ. The V and J ends lost 3 bases and 2 bases respectively, with 4 bases between them. The CDR3 loop is CASSSDTDTQYF. For the CDR3, the DNA is TGCGCCAGCAGCTCGGACACAGATACGCAGTATTTT.

CDR3 DNA sequence: TGTGCCTGGAGTGCCAGGGGTGCAGATGGCTACACCTTC. This codes for CAWSARGADGYTF. The genes are TRBV30 and TRBJ1-2, with D possibly being TRBD1 (6 bases). CDR3 size: 13 residues. In germline, CDR1 is GTSNPN, CDR2 SVGIG (reference sequence). Trimming shortened V by 1 base and J by 6 bases, and 12 bases separated the two germline ends.

This clone was counted once. This chain connects TRBV28 to TRBJ2-2, with D possibly matching TRBD1 (5 bases). Germline CDR1 and CDR2: MDHEN and SYDVKM. This CDR3 is 15 amino acids long. V was shortened by 3 bases and J by 3 bases, with 11 bases between the two germline ends. The CDR3 here is CASSFFRDYTGELFF. The CDR3 DNA is TGTGCCAGCAGTTTTTTCAGGGATTACACCGGGGAGCTGTTTTTT. Supplemented by reference TRBV28 and TRBJ2-2, the full variable domain reads DVKVTQSSRYLVKRTGEKVFLECVQDMDHENMFWYRQDPGLGLRLIYFSYDVKMKEKGDIPEGYSVSREKKERFSLILESASTNQTSMYLCASSFFRDYTGELFFGEGSRLTVL.

This rearrangement joins TRBV27 to TRBJ2-7; D is undetermined. The germline V gene has CDR1 MNHEY and CDR2 SMNVEV (reference sequence). There are 15 residues in the CDR3. Trimming shortened V by 3 bases and J by 3 bases, and 15 bases separated the two germline ends. CDR3 coding DNA: TGTGCCAGCAGTTTTAATAGAGGCGGCTTCTACGAGCAGTACTTC. This encodes CASSFNRGGFYEQYF.

The rearrangement joins TRBV4-3 to TRBJ2-5; D gene uncertain. V lost 0 bases, J lost 5 bases, and 7 bases lay in between. This CDR3 has 13 amino acids. In germline, CDR1 is LGHNA, CDR2 YSLEER. DNA of the CDR3: TGCGCCAGCAGCCAAGATAGGTCGGAGACCCAGTACTTC. It encodes CASSQDRSETQYF.